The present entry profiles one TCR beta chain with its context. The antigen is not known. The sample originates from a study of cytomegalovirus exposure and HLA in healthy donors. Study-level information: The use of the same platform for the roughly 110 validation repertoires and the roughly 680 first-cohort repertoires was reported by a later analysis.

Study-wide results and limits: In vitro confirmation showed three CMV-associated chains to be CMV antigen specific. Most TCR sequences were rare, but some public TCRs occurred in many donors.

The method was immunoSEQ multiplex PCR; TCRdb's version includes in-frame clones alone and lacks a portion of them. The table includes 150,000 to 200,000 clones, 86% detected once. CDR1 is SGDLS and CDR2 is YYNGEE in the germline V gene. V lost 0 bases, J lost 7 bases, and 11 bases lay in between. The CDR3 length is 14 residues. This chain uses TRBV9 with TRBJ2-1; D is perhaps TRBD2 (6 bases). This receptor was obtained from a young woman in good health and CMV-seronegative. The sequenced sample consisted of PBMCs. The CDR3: CASSVGGDRNEQFF. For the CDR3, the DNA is TGTGCCAGCAGCGTAGGGGGGGACCGGAATGAGCAGTTCTTC.